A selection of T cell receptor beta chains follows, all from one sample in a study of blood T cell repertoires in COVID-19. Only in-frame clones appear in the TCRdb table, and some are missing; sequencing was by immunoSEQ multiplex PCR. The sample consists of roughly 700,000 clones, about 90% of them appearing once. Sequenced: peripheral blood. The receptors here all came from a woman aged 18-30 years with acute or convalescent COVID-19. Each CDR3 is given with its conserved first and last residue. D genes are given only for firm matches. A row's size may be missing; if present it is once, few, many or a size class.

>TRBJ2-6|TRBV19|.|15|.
CASRNTRSGANVLTF
TGTGCCAGTAGAAATACAAGATCTGGGGCCAACGTCCTGACTTTC
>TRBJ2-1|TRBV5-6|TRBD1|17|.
CASRSPTGTASYNEQFF
TGTGCCAGCAGGTCACCGACAGGGACGGCCTCCTACAATGAGCAGTTCTTC
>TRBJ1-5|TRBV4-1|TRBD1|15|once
CASSPETGSNQPQHF
TGCGCCAGCAGCCCCGAGACAGGGAGCAATCAGCCCCAGCATTTT
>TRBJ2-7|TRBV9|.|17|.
CASSHPTTGREYYEQYF
TGTGCCAGCAGCCATCCCACTACAGGGAGGGAGTACTACGAGCAGTACTTC
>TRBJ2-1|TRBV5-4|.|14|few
CASSLGLVGNEQFF
TGTGCCAGCAGCTTGGGACTAGTGGGCAATGAGCAGTTCTTC
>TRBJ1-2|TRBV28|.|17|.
CASSLLRLSRVLDGYTF
TGTGCCAGCAGTTTATTACGTCTGTCGAGGGTTCTGGACGGCTACACCTTC
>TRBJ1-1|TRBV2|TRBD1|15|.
CASTVDRGLGTEAFF
TGTGCCAGCACCGTCGACAGGGGGCTAGGCACTGAAGCTTTCTTT
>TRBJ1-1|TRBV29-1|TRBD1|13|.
CSVDEGTGAEAFF
TGCAGCGTCGACGAGGGGACAGGGGCTGAAGCTTTCTTT
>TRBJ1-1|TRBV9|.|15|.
CASSATGTTDTEAFF
TGTGCCAGCAGCGCTACCGGGACAACCGACACTGAAGCTTTCTTT
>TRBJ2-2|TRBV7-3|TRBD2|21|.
CASSGGQPGLAGGPGTGELFF
TGTGCCAGCAGCGGAGGCCAACCGGGACTAGCGGGGGGCCCGGGTACCGGGGAGCTGTTTTTT
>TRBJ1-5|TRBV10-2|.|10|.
CASSGGAQHF
TGCGCCAGCAGTGGCGGGGCCCAGCATTTT
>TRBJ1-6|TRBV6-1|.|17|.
CASSEWIWGESNSPLHF
TGTGCCAGCAGTGAATGGATATGGGGGGAAAGTAATTCACCCCTCCACTTT
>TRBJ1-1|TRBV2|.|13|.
CASSTQGIAEAFF
TGTGCCAGCAGTACCCAGGGTATCGCTGAAGCTTTCTTT
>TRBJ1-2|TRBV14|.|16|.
CASSFERTGVGGGYTF
TGTGCCAGCAGCTTTGAGCGGACCGGGGTCGGAGGTGGCTACACCTTC
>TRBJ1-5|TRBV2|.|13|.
CASGAGPPVAQHF
TGTGCCAGTGGGGCAGGGCCCCCTGTAGCCCAGCATTTT
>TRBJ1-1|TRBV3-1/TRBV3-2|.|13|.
CASSLGSHTEAFF
TGTGCCAGCAGCCTCGGGAGCCACACTGAAGCTTTCTTT
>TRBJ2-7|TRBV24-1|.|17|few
CATSDFDLLDTHCEQYF
TGTGCCACCAGTGATTTCGATCTCCTCGACACTCACTGCGAGCAGTACTTC
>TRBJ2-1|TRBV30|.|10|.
CAWELGEQFF
TGTGCCTGGGAGCTCGGTGAGCAGTTCTTC
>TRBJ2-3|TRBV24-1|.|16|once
CATSDTRTVPRDTQYF
TGTGCCACCAGTGATACCAGGACAGTACCTAGGGATACGCAGTATTTT
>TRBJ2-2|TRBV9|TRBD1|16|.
CASSVGDRVGTGELFF
TGTGCCAGCAGCGTAGGAGACAGGGTTGGGACCGGGGAGCTGTTTTTT
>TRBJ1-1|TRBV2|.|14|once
CASSQQGSDTEAFF
TGTGCCAGCAGCCAACAAGGGAGTGACACTGAAGCTTTCTTT
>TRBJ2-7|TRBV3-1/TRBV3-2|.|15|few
CASSQDWTLLYEQYF
TGTGCCAGCAGCCAAGATTGGACACTTCTCTACGAGCAGTACTTC
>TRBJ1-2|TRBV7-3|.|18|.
CASSRVPLQGADSYGYTF
TGTGCCAGCAGCCGAGTGCCTTTACAGGGAGCCGATAGCTATGGCTACACCTTC
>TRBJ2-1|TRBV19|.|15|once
CASSMEGSGTNEQFF
TGTGCCAGTAGTATGGAAGGATCGGGTACTAATGAGCAGTTCTTC
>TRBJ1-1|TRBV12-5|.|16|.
CASGLGQTTMGTEAFF
TGTGCTAGTGGTTTAGGACAGACCACAATGGGCACTGAAGCTTTCTTT
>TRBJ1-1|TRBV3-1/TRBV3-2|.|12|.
CASMGANREAFF
TGTGCCAGCATGGGGGCAAACAGGGAAGCTTTCTTT
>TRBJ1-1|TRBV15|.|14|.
CATISDNTDTEAFF
TGTGCCACCATATCGGACAATACGGACACTGAAGCTTTCTTT
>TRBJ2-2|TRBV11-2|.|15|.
CASSLDLLGPGELFF
TGTGCCAGCAGCTTAGATCTACTGGGGCCCGGGGAGCTGTTTTTT
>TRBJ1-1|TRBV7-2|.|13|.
CASSLEGDTEAFF
TGTGCCAGCAGCTTAGAGGGGGATACTGAAGCTTTCTTT
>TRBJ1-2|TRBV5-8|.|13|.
CASRMGSHQLPTF
TGTGCCAGCAGAATGGGCAGCCACCAGTTACCGACCTTC
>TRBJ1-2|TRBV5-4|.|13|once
CASSGETAYGYTF
TGTGCCAGCAGCGGTGAGACAGCCTATGGCTACACCTTC
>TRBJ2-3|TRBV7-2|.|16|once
CASSSEPGRGTDTQYF
TGTGCCAGCAGCTCCGAACCCGGTCGGGGGACAGATACGCAGTATTTT
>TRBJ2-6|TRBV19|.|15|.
CATTGISSGANVLTF
TGTGCCACCACAGGGATAAGCTCTGGGGCCAACGTCCTGACTTTC
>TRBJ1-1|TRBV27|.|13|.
CASIPRGNTEAFF
TGTGCCAGCATTCCCAGGGGGAACACTGAAGCTTTCTTT
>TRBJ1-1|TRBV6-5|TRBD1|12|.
CASRGDSTEAFF
TGTGCCAGCAGAGGGGACAGCACTGAAGCTTTCTTT
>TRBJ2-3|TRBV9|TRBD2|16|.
CASSVAPSGGADTQYF
TGTGCCAGCAGCGTAGCACCCAGCGGGGGGGCAGATACGCAGTATTTT
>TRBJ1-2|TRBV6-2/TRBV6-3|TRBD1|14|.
CASSTFDRVRGYTF
TGTGCCAGCAGTACATTCGACAGGGTCCGCGGCTACACCTTC
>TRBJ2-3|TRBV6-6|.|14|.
CASSPSYTTDTQYF
TGTGCCAGCAGTCCCTCGTACACCACAGATACGCAGTATTTT
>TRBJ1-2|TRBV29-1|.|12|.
CSVDDYGVGYTF
TGCAGCGTGGACGACTATGGGGTTGGCTACACCTTC
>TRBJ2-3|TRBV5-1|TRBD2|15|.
CASSFLAGDTDTQYF
TGCGCCAGCAGCTTCTTAGCGGGGGACACAGATACGCAGTATTTT
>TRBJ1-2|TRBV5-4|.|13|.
CASSFGENYGYTF
TGTGCCAGCAGCTTTGGAGAGAACTATGGCTACACCTTC
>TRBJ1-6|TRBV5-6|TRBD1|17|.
CASSLEMGQGPHSPLHF
TGTGCCAGCAGCTTGGAAATGGGACAGGGCCCTCATTCACCCCTCCACTTT
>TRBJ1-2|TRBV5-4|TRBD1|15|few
CASRGVQGANYGYTF
TGTGCCAGCAGGGGGGTCCAGGGGGCGAACTATGGCTACACCTTC
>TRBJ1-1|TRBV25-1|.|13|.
CASSAQGHTEAFF
TGTGCCAGCAGTGCCCAGGGTCACACTGAAGCTTTCTTT
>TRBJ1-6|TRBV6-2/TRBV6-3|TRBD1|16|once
CASSSLDRVRNSPLHF
TGTGCCAGCAGTTCTCTTGACAGGGTGCGGAATTCACCCCTCCACTTT
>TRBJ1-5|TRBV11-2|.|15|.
CASSLGGRVGQPQHF
TGTGCCAGCAGCTTAGGCGGCAGGGTTGGTCAGCCCCAGCATTTT
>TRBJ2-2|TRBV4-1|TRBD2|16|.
CASSQEAGGRTGELFF
TGCGCCAGCAGCCAAGAGGCGGGGGGCCGAACCGGGGAGCTGTTTTTT
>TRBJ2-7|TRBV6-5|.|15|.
CASSSDTGRSYEQYF
TGTGCCAGCAGTTCCGACACAGGACGTTCGTACGAGCAGTACTTC
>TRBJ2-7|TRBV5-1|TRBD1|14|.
CASSLVTGGYEQYF
TGCGCCAGCAGCTTGGTTACAGGGGGTTACGAGCAGTACTTC
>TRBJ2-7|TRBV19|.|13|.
CASSPERVHEQYF
TGTGCCAGTAGTCCCGAGCGGGTCCACGAGCAGTACTTC